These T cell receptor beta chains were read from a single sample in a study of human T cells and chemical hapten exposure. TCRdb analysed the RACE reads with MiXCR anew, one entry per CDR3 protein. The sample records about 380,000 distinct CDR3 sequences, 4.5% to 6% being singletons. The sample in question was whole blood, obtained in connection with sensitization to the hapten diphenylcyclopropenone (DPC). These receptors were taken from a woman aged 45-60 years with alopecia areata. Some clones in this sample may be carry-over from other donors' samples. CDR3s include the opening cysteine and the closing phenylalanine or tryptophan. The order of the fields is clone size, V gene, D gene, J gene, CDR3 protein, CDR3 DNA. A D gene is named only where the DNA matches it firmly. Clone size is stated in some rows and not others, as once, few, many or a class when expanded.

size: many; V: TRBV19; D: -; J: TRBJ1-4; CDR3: CASSYLPITNEKLFF; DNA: TGTGCCAGTAGCTATCTACCCATCACTAATGAAAAACTGTTTTTT
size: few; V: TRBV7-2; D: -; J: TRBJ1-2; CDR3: CASSLGRAPSNYGYTF; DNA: TGTGCCAGCAGCTTAGGACGCGCCCCCTCTAACTATGGCTACACCTTC
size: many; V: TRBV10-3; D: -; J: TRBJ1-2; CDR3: CAISDEVYGYTF; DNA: TGTGCCATCAGTGACGAAGTCTATGGCTACACCTTC
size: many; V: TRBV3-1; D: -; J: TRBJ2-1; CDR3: CASSQDLADSSYNEQFF; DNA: TGTGCCAGCAGCCAAGATCTGGCAGATAGCTCCTACAATGAGCAGTTCTTC
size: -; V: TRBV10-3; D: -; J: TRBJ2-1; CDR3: CAISDLGQDEQFF; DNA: TGTGCCATCAGTGATCTGGGGCAAGATGAGCAGTTCTTC
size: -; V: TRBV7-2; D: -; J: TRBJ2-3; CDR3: CASSLSWRASTDTQYF; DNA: TGTGCCAGCAGCTTAAGTTGGCGGGCAAGCACAGATACGCAGTATTTT
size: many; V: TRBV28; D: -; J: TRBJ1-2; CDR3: CASSLTGGGYTF; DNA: TGTGCCAGCAGTTTAACGGGAGGAGGCTACACCTTC
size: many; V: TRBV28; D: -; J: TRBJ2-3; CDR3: CASSPMAGRSDTQYF; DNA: TGTGCCAGCAGCCCGATGGCGGGAAGGTCAGATACGCAGTATTTT
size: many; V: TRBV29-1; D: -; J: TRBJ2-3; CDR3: CSVGVGGMRTDTQYF; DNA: TGCAGCGTGGGGGTGGGCGGGATGCGCACAGATACGCAGTATTTT
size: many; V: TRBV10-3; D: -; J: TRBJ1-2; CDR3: CAIRPDLGGYTF; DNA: TGTGCCATCAGGCCGGATCTCGGGGGCTACACCTTC
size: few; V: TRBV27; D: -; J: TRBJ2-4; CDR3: CASTGAKNIQYF; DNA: TGTGCCAGCACCGGGGCCAAAAACATTCAGTACTTC
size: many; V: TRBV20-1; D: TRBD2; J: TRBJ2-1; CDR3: CSATGTSMNEQFF; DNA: TGCAGTGCAACCGGGACTAGTATGAATGAGCAGTTCTTC
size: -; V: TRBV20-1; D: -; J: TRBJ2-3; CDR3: CSARRERADTQYF; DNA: TGCAGTGCTAGACGGGAGAGGGCAGATACGCAGTATTTT
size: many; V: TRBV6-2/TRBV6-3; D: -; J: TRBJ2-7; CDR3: CASRGNSLTSEQYF; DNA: TGTGCCAGTCGAGGGAACAGCTTAACTTCCGAGCAGTACTTC
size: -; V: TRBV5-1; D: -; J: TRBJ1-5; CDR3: CASSLVPGDPSNQPQHF; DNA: TGCGCCAGCAGCTTGGTGCCTGGGGACCCAAGCAATCAGCCCCAGCATTTT
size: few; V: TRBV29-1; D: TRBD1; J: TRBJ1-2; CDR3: CSVTPRQGNGYTF; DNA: TGCAGCGTTACCCCTCGACAGGGAAATGGCTACACCTTC
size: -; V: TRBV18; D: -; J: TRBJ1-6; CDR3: CASSAGPDSPLHF; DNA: TGTGCCAGCTCAGCGGGACCCGATTCACCCCTCCACTTT
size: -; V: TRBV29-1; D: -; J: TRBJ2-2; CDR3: CSAGQNTGELFF; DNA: TGCAGCGCGGGACAGAACACCGGGGAGCTGTTTTTT
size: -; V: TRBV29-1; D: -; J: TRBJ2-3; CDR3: CSVDGGVTDTQYF; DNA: TGCAGCGTTGACGGCGGGGTAACAGATACGCAGTATTTT
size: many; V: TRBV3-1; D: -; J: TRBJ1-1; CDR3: CASSQTTINRAGDLEAFF; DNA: TGTGCCAGCAGCCAGACCACTATTAATCGGGCCGGCGATCTCGAAGCTTTCTTT
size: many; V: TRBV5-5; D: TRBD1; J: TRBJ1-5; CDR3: CASSPTGGGQPQHF; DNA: TGTGCCAGCAGTCCCACAGGGGGCGGTCAGCCCCAGCATTTT
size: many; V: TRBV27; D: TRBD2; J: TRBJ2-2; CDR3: CARSFQRGTGELFF; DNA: TGTGCCAGAAGTTTCCAGCGGGGAACCGGGGAGCTGTTTTTT
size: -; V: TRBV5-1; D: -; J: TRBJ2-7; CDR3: CASSLDTAYEQYF; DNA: TGCGCCAGCAGCTTGGACACGGCCTACGAGCAGTACTTC
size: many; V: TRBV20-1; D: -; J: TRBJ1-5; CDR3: CSARDYSNQPQHF; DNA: TGCAGTGCTAGAGATTATAGCAATCAGCCCCAGCATTTT
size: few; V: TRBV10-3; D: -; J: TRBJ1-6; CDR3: CAISAAGAANSPLHF; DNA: TGTGCCATCAGTGCAGCGGGGGCCGCTAATTCACCCCTCCACTTT
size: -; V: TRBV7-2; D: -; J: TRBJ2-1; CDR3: CASSLQTSNEQFF; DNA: TGTGCCAGCAGCCTGCAGACGTCCAATGAGCAGTTCTTC
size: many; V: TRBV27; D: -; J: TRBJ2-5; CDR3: CASRSSFPDIWETQYF; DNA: TGTGCCAGCAGATCTAGTTTCCCCGATATCTGGGAGACCCAGTACTTC
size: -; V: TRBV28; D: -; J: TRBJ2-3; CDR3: CASSHLPGEFTDTQYF; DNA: TGTGCCAGCAGTCACCTACCCGGGGAATTCACAGATACGCAGTATTTT